This TCR beta chain was recovered during a study of T cell responses to AZD1222 COVID-19 vaccine. In the case of this clone: Its specificity is not known.

Assay used: immunoSEQ multiplex PCR; TCRdb lists only in-frame clones, some missing. The table has under 200,000 clones, 94% seen once. Findings of the study overall: Spike was spanned by vaccine-associated CD4 TCRs, which were dominant at 160-218 and 743-854. Repertoires were sampled only after the peak T cell response. The donors showed a predominance of white British ancestry and of females, with possible underestimation of clonal diversity.

The starting material was peripheral blood, obtained on day 0 of AZD1222 vaccination. The receptor comes from an adult in good health.

The CDR3 region is CASSPPGTGDRYF. CDR3 DNA sequence: TGTGCCAGCAGCCCCCCCGGGACAGGGGACAGGTACTTC. The chain combines TRBV6-5 with TRBJ2-7; 10 bases fit TRBD1. Looked up from germline, CDR1 is MNHEY and CDR2 is SVGAGI. V shed 6 bases, J shed 12 bases, and the junction held 11 bases outside the gene matches. The CDR3 covers 13 residues.